These 3 T cell receptor beta chains came from one sample sequenced in a study of cytomegalovirus exposure and HLA in healthy donors. Only in-frame clones appear in the TCRdb table, and some are missing; sequencing was by immunoSEQ multiplex PCR. Seen here are 45,000 to 65,000 clones, roughly 93% observed once, and the top ten hold 1.5% to 2%. Sequenced: PBMCs. These receptors were taken from a woman under 30 in good health and CMV-seropositive.

CDR3 DNA: TGCGCCAGCAGCCGGACAGGGGGCATCGGTGAAGCTTTCTTT. This sequence encodes CASSRTGGIGEAFF. The chain joins TRBV4-1 to TRBJ1-1, with 11 positions matching TRBD1. Germline CDR1 MGHRA, CDR2 YSYEKL. The CDR3 runs 14 residues. Losses at the gene ends were 4 bases for V and 7 bases for J; bases not matched to a gene: 5.

The V gene is TRBV2, the J gene TRBJ1-1, with no clear D. V was cut by 6 bases and J by 1 base, with 6 bases left in between. Germline-derived CDR1 and CDR2 are SNHLY and FYNNEI. The CDR3 length is 12 residues. The CDR3, as DNA: TGTGCCAGCAGACCAGGGAACACTGAAGCTTTCTTT. Protein: CASRPGNTEAFF.

This chain links TRBV19 with TRBJ2-2, with 9 bases lining up with TRBD1. CDR1 is LNHDA and CDR2 is SQIVND in the germline V gene (reference sequence). CDR3 length equals 17 residues. The J segment lost 5 bases and the V segment lost 10 bases, leaving 17 bases of the junction unmatched. DNA for the CDR3: TGTGCCACCACCTACAATCCGGGACAGGGATTTACCGGGGAGCTGTTTTTT. Protein: CATTYNPGQGFTGELFF.